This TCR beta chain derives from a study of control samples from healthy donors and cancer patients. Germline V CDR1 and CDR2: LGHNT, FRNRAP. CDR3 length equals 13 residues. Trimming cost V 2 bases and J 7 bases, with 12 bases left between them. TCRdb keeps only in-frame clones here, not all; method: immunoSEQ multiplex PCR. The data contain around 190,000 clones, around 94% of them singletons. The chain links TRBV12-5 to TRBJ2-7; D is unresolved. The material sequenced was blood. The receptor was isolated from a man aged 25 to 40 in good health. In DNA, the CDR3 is TGTGCTAGTGGTTTGACAACCGTTGGAGAGCAGTACTTC. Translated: CASGLTTVGEQYF.